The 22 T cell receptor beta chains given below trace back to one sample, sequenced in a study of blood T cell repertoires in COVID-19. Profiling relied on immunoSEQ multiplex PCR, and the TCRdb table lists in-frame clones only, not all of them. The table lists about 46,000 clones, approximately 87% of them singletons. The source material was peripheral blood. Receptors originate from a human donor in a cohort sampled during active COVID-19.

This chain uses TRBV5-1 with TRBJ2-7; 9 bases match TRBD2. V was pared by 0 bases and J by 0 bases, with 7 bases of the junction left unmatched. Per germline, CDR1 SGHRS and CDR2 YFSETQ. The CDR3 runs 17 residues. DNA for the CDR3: TGCGCCAGCAGCTTGGAGGCTAGCGGGGTTTTCTCCTACGAGCAGTACTTC. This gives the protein CASSLEASGVFSYEQYF. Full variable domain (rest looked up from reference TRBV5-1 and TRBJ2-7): KAGVTQTPRYLIKTRGQQVTLSCSPISGHRSVSWYQQTPGQGLQFLFEYFSETQRNKGNFPGRFSGRQFSNSRSEMNVSTLELGDSALYLCASSLEASGVFSYEQYFGPGTRLTVT.

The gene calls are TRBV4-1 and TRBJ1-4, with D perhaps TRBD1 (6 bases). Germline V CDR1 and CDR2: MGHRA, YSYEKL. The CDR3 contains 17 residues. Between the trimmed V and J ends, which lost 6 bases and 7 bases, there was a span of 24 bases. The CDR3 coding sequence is TGCGCCAGCAGAGGTTTGGGGGTTGGGTTACAGGGTGAAAAACTGTTTTTT. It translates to CASRGLGVGLQGEKLFF.

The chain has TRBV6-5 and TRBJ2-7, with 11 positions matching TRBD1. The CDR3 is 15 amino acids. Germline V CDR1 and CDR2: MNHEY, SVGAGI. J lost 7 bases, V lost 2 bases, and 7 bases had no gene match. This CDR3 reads CASSYTRTGGREQYF. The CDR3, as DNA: TGTGCCAGCAGTTACACTCGGACAGGGGGCCGAGAGCAGTACTTC.

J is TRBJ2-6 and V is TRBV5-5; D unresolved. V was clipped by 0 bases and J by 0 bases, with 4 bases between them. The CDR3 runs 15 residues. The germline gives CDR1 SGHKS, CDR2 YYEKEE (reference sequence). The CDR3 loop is CASSLDSSGANVLTF. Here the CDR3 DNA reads TGTGCCAGCAGCTTGGACAGCTCTGGGGCCAACGTCCTGACTTTC. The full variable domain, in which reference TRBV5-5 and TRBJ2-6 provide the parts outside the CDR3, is DAGVTQSPTHLIKTRGQQVTLRCSPISGHKSVSWYQQVLGQGPQFIFQYYEKEERGRGNFPDRFSARQFPNYSSELNVNALLLGDSALYLCASSLDSSGANVLTFGAGSRLTVL.

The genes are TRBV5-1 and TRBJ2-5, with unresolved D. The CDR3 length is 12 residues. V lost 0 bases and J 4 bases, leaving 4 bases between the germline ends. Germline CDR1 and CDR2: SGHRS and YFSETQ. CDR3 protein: CASSLVGETQYF. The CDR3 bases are TGCGCCAGCAGCTTGGTCGGAGAGACCCAGTACTTC. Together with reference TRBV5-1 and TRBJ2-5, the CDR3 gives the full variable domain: KAGVTQTPRYLIKTRGQQVTLSCSPISGHRSVSWYQQTPGQGLQFLFEYFSETQRNKGNFPGRFSGRQFSNSRSEMNVSTLELGDSALYLCASSLVGETQYFGPGTRLLVL.

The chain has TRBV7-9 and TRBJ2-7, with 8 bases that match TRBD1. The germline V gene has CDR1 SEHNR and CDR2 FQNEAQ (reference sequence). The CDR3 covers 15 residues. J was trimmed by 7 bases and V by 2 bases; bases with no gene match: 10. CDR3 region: CASSLIRQGAGEQYF. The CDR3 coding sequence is TGTGCCAGCAGCTTAATCAGGCAGGGGGCAGGAGAGCAGTACTTC. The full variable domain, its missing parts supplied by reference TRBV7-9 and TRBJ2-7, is DTGVSQNPRHKITKRGQNVTFRCDPISEHNRLYWYRQTLGQGPEFLTYFQNEAQLEKSRLLSDRFSAERPKGSFSTLEIQRTEQGDSAMYLCASSLIRQGAGEQYFGPGTRLTVT.

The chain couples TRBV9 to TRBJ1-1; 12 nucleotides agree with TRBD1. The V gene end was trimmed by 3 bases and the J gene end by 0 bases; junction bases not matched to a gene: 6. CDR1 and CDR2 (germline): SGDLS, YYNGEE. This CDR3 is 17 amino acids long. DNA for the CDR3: TGTGCCAGCAGCGGCCGGGACAGGGGGCTTTTGAACACTGAAGCTTTCTTT. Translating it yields CASSGRDRGLLNTEAFF.

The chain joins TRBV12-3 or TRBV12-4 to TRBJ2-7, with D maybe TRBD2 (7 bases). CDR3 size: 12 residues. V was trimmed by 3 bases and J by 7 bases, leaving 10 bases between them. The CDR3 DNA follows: TGTGCCAGCAGTTTGGGGGGGCGGGAGCAGTACTTC. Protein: CASSLGGREQYF.

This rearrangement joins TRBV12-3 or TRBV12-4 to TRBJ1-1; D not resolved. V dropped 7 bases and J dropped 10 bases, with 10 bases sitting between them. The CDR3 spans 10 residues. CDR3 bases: TGTGCCAGCACCGACGACTTAGCTTTCTTT. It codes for CASTDDLAFF.

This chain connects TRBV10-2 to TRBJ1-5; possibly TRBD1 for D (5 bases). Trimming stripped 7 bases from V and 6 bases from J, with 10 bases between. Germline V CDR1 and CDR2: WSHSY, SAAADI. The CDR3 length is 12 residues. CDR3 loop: CASTQGGQPQHF. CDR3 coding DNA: TGCGCCAGCACCCAGGGCGGTCAGCCCCAGCATTTT.

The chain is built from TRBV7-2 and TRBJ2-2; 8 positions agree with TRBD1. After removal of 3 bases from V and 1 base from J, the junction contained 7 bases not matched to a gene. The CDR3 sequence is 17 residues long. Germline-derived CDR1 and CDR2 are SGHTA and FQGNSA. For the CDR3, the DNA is TGTGCCAGCAGCTTCCCCGGACAGGGTCGGAACACCGGGGAGCTGTTTTTT. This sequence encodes CASSFPGQGRNTGELFF.

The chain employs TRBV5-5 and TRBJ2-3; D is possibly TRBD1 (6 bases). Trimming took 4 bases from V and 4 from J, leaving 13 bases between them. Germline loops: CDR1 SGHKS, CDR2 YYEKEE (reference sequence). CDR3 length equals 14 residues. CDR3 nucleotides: TGTGCCAGCAGCACAAGGGGGATTGCAGATACGCAGTATTTT. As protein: CASSTRGIADTQYF.

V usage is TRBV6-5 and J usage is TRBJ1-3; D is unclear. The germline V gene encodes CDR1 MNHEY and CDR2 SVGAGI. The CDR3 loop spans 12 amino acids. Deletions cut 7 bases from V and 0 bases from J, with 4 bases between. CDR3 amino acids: CASMSSGNTIYF. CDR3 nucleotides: TGTGCCAGCATGAGCTCTGGAAACACCATATATTTT.

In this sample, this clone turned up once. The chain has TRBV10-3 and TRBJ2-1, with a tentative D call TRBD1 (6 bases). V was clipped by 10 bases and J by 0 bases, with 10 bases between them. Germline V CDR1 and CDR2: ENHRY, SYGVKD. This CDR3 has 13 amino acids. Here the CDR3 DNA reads TGTGCCAGCACAGGGAGCTCCTACAATGAGCAGTTCTTC. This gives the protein CASTGSSYNEQFF.

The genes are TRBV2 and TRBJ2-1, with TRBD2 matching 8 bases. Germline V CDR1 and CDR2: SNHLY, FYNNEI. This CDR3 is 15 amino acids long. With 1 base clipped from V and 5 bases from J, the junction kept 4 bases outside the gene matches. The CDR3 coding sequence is TGTGCCAGCAGTGAAGACGGGGGGGCGCACAATGAGCAGTTCTTC. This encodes CASSEDGGAHNEQFF.

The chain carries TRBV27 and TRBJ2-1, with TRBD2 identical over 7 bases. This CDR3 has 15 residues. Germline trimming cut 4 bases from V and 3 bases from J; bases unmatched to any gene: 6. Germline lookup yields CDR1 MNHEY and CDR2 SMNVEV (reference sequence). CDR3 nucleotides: TGTGCCAGCAGTTCAGTCGAGCGGGGCTACAATGAGCAGTTCTTC. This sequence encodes CASSSVERGYNEQFF.

CDR3 region: CASSQSPTGNQPQHF. CDR3 sequence (DNA): TGTGCCAGCAGTCAATCCCCGACAGGCAATCAGCCCCAGCATTTT. J is TRBJ1-5 and V is TRBV27, with a tentative D call TRBD1 (5 bases). Deletions cut 5 bases from V and 2 bases from J, with 13 bases between. The CDR3 runs to 15 residues. Per the germline V gene, CDR1 is MNHEY and CDR2 is SMNVEV (reference sequence).

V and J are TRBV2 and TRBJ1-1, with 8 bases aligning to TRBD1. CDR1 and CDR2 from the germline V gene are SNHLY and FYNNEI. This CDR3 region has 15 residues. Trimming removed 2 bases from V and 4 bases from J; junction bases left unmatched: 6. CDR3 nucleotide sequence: TGTGCCAGCAGTGAACCCCCAGGGGGCTTCACTGAAGCTTTCTTT. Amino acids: CASSEPPGGFTEAFF.

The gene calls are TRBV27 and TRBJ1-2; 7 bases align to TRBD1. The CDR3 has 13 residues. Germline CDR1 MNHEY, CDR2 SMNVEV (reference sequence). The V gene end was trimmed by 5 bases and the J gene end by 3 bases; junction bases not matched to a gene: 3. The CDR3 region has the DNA TGTGCCAGCAGTACAGGGACAGACTATGGCTACACCTTC. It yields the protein CASSTGTDYGYTF.

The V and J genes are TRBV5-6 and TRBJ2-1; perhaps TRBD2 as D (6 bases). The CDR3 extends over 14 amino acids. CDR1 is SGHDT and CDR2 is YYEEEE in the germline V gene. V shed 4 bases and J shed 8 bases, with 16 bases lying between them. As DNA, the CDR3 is TGTGCCAGCAGCCCAGGTAAGGGACTCGATGAGCAGTTCTTC. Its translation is CASSPGKGLDEQFF.

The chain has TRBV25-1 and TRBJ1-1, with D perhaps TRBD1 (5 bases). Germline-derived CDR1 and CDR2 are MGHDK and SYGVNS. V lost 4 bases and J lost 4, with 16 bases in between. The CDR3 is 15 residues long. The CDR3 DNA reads TGTGCCAGCAGTGGCTTGACAGCCAAGAGCACTGAAGCTTTCTTT. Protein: CASSGLTAKSTEAFF.

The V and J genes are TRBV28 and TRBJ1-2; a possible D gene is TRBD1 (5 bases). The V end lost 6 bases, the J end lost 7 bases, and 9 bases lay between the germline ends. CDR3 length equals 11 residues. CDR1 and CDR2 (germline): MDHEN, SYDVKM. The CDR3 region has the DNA TGTGCCAGCAGCTCACAGGCTGGCTACACCTTC. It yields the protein CASSSQAGYTF.